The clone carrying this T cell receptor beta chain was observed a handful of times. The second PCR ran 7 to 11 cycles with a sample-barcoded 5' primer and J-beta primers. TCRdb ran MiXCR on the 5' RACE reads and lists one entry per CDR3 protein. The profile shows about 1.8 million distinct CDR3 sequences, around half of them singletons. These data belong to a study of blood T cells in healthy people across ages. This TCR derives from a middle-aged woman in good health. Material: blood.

The CDR3 is CASSTGGYYGYTF. The CDR3 nucleotides read TGTGCCAGCAGTACGGGGGGATACTATGGCTACACCTTC. The genes are TRBV7-9 and TRBJ1-2; tentatively, D is TRBD1 (5 bases). CDR1 is SEHNR and CDR2 is FQNEAQ in the germline V gene (reference sequence). The CDR3 length is 13 residues. Trimming pared 6 bases from V and 3 bases from J, leaving 11 bases between.